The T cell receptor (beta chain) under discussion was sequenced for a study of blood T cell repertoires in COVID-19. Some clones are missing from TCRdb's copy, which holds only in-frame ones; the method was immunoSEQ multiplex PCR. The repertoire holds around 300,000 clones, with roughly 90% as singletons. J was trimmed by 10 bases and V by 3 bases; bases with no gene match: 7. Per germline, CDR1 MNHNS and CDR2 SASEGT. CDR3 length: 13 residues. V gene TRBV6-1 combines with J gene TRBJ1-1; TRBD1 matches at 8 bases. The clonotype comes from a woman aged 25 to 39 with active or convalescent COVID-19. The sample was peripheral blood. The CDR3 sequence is CASSDDRGDLAFF. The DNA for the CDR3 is TGTGCCAGCAGTGACGACAGGGGAGATTTAGCTTTCTTT.